The 3 T cell receptor beta chains below all came from one sample that was sequenced in a study of T cells in Graves' hyperthyroidism and ophthalmopathy (dated by TCRdb to between 2018 and 2021). Library preparation used multiplex PCR. Instrument used: Illumina HiSeq 2000. The TCR beta CDR3 regions were amplified from the RNA transcripts. For the first round of RT-PCR on the TCR CDR3, the HTBI primer set was used together with the Qiagen OneStep RT-PCR kit. TCRdb took the public reads, trimmed them with fastp at Q25, ran MiXCR for clone calling and kept in-frame beta chains. Each CDR3 protein gets just one entry, which takes the most common genes and DNA from the rows behind it. This sample is represented by 620,000 or so distinct CDR3 sequences; about 14% of them were singletons. The ten largest clones represent about an eighth of the sample. The sequenced sample was blood. These receptors all come from a woman aged 45 to 65 with Graves' ophthalmopathy.

At least ten counts were recorded for this clonotype. The V gene is TRBV11-2, the J gene TRBJ2-1; 10 nucleotides line up with TRBD2. This CDR3 is built from 17 residues. Per the germline V gene, CDR1 is SGHAT and CDR2 is FQNNGV. With 0 bases clipped from V and 5 bases from J, the junction kept 7 bases outside the gene matches. The CDR3 here is CASSLDGRTSGHNEQFF. The CDR3, as DNA: TGTGCCAGCAGCTTAGATGGAAGGACTAGCGGTCACAATGAGCAGTTCTTC.

This clonotype occurred many times. The V call is TRBV6-2 or TRBV6-3, the J call TRBJ2-1, with 8 bases that match TRBD1. CDR3 size: 15 residues. Germline-derived CDR1 and CDR2 are MNHEY and SVGEGT. With 0 bases clipped from V and 8 bases from J, the junction kept 6 bases outside the gene matches. Here the CDR3 DNA reads TGTGCCAGCAGTTACTCAGGACAGGGCCTCTATGAGCAGTTCTTC. Its translation: CASSYSGQGLYEQFF.

This clonotype showed up many times. The rearrangement links TRBV4-3 to TRBJ2-7; the match to TRBD1 covers 9 bases. The CDR3 runs to 16 residues. Germline loops: CDR1 LGHNA, CDR2 YSLEER. V lost 0 bases and J lost 0; bases outside the gene matches: 3. CDR3: CASSQDGTGSSYEQYF. Written as DNA, the CDR3 is TGCGCCAGCAGCCAAGATGGGACAGGGAGCTCCTACGAGCAGTACTTC.